This entry lists 18 T cell receptor beta chains sequenced from one sample in a study of OX40 agonist ivuxolimab in advanced cancers. Measured with immunoSEQ multiplex PCR; TCRdb has only the in-frame clones, and not every one. The data hold about 76,000 clones, with less than 90% observed a single time. This material consisted of CD4+ or CD8+ T cells sorted from blood, taken in a trial of the OX40 agonist ivuxolimab. These receptors came from an adult with an advanced solid tumor such as melanoma, head and neck, liver or kidney cancer.

This clone appeared a few times. The V gene is TRBV5-6, the J gene TRBJ2-7, with TRBD1 as a possible D gene (8 bases). Per the germline V gene, CDR1 is SGHDT and CDR2 is YYEEEE. The germline V and J ends were trimmed by 4 bases and 3 bases, with 14 bases remaining between them. This CDR3 has 14 amino acids. In DNA form, the CDR3 reads TGTGCCAGCAGCATACAGGGGGAGGGCTACGAGCAGTACTTC. Encoded protein: CASSIQGEGYEQYF.

This chain links TRBV29-1 with TRBJ2-2; D tentatively fits TRBD1 or TRBD2 (5 bases each). The ends were cut back, 4 bases at V and 2 bases at J, with 17 bases in the middle. This CDR3 comprises 16 residues. Germline loops: CDR1 SQVTM, CDR2 ANQGSEA. The CDR3 region has the DNA TGCAGCGTTGTACCCGGGACGGTCACCAACACCGGGGAGCTGTTTTTT. This encodes CSVVPGTVTNTGELFF.

The genes are TRBV11-1 and TRBJ2-7; perhaps D is TRBD1 or TRBD2 (5 bases each). The germline gives CDR1 SGHAT, CDR2 FQDESV (reference sequence). The V gene lost 6 bases and the J gene lost 0 bases, with 15 bases spanning the gap. This CDR3 region has 15 residues. The CDR3, as DNA: TGTGCCAGCAGTCCCCCCGGGACGGTCTCCTACGAGCAGTACTTC. Its protein product is CASSPPGTVSYEQYF.

The rearrangement uses TRBV14 and TRBJ1-2; no firm D call. In germline, CDR1 is SGHDN, CDR2 FVKESK. The CDR3 loop spans 14 amino acids. V shed 2 bases and J shed 2 bases, with 9 bases lying between them. This chain's CDR3 is CASSQYEQNYGYTF. In DNA form, the CDR3 reads TGTGCCAGCAGCCAATACGAACAGAACTATGGCTACACCTTC.

This chain links TRBV29-1 with TRBJ1-2; D is undetermined. Germline V CDR1 and CDR2: SQVTM, ANQGSEA. There are 12 residues in the CDR3. V was pared by 6 bases and J by 4 bases, with 12 bases between. The CDR3 spells CSVIKQTYGYTF. For the CDR3, the DNA is TGCAGCGTGATAAAACAAACCTATGGCTACACCTTC.

This clone was detected once. The V gene is TRBV10-3, the J gene TRBJ1-2; no firm D call. The CDR3 contains 13 residues. Germline loops: CDR1 ENHRY, CDR2 SYGVKD. V lost 11 bases and J 0 bases, leaving 13 bases between the germline ends. This CDR3 is CAHQNNSNYGYTF. The CDR3 DNA is TGTGCCCACCAAAATAATTCTAACTATGGCTACACCTTC.

This CDR3 reads CASSLYHNPGQETQYF. In DNA form, the CDR3 reads TGTGCCAGCAGTTTATACCACAATCCCGGCCAAGAGACCCAGTACTTC. This chain uses TRBV28 with TRBJ2-5; D call uncertain. The CDR3 contains 16 residues. Germline CDR1 is MDHEN and CDR2 is SYDVKM. V was clipped by 1 base and J by 1 base, with 13 bases between them.

The gene calls are TRBV4-3 and TRBJ2-7, with TRBD2 as a possible D gene (6 bases). Trimming took 1 base from V and 3 from J, leaving 7 bases between them. The length of the CDR3 is 13 residues. Germline loops: CDR1 LGHNA, CDR2 YSLEER. The CDR3, as DNA: TGCGCCAGCAGCCAAGGGAGGGTCTACGAGCAGTACTTC. Amino acids: CASSQGRVYEQYF.

The chain uses TRBV7-9 and TRBJ2-7; 7 bases are shared with TRBD1. This CDR3 region has 14 residues. The V gene's germline CDR1 is SEHNR and CDR2 FQNEAQ (reference sequence). V shed 3 bases, J shed 6 bases, and the junction held 8 bases outside the gene matches. The CDR3 region has the DNA TGTGCCAGCAGCTTGACAGGGATCTCCGGCGAGCAGTACTTC. This sequence encodes CASSLTGISGEQYF.

This clone was observed a single time. DNA for the CDR3: TGTGCCAGCAGCCAAGGACAACAGGGGCGGAATGAGCAGTTCTTC. Its protein is CASSQGQQGRNEQFF. The chain is built from TRBV4-2 and TRBJ2-1; 7 bases are shared with TRBD1. The V and J ends lost 1 base and 7 bases, in that order; junction bases with no gene match: 7. The CDR3 spans 15 residues. Per the germline V gene, CDR1 is LGHNA and CDR2 is YNFKEQ.

V is TRBV27 and J is TRBJ2-7; a possible D gene is TRBD1 (6 bases). The CDR3 is 17 amino acids. CDR1 and CDR2 (germline): MNHEY, SMNVEV (reference sequence). The V and J ends lost 3 bases and 2 bases respectively, with 20 bases between them. CDR3 amino acids: CASSLSRRWGRTYEQYF. The CDR3 DNA is TGTGCCAGCAGTTTGAGTAGGAGGTGGGGGCGGACCTACGAGCAGTACTTC.

The chain joins TRBV19 to TRBJ2-1; 7 bases map to TRBD1. V shed 6 bases and J 3 bases; nucleotides not matched to a gene: 8. The CDR3 sequence is 15 residues long. Germline V gene lookup returns CDR1 LNHDA and CDR2 SQIVND (reference sequence). The CDR3, as DNA: TGTGCCAGTAGGAGACAGGGAGTATACTACAATGAGCAGTTCTTC. It is translated as CASRRQGVYYNEQFF.

The genes are TRBV7-6 and TRBJ1-3; no reliable D call. The CDR3 consists of 13 residues. V lost 7 bases and J 7 bases, leaving 14 bases between the germline ends. Germline V CDR1 and CDR2: SGHVS, FNYEAQ. The CDR3 bases are TGTGCCAGCACCCTTGGCCCCGGGAACACCATATATTTT. Encoded protein: CASTLGPGNTIYF.

This clone has a handful of counts. This CDR3 is CAWSAGGGSGYTF. The CDR3 DNA reads as TGTGCCTGGAGTGCAGGGGGCGGCAGCGGCTACACCTTC. The chain employs TRBV30 and TRBJ1-2; TRBD1 matches 8 bases. Per the germline V gene, CDR1 is GTSNPN and CDR2 is SVGIG (reference sequence). Germline trimming cut 1 base from V and 8 bases from J; bases unmatched to any gene: 6. There are 13 residues in the CDR3.

The chain has TRBV11-3 and TRBJ2-7; 9 bases line up with TRBD1. The CDR3 totals 15 residues. Germline V gene lookup returns CDR1 SGHNT and CDR2 YENEEA. The trim removed 3 bases at V and 4 bases at J, leaving 7 bases unmatched. The CDR3 DNA follows: TGTGCCAGCAGCTTCTCCGGGACAGGGCTTTACGAGCAGTACTTC. Amino acids: CASSFSGTGLYEQYF. The full variable domain, rest sourced from reference TRBV11-3 and TRBJ2-7, is EAGVVQSPRYKIIEKKQPVAFWCNPISGHNTLYWYLQNLGQGPELLIRYENEEAVDDSQLPKDRFSAERLKGVDSTLKIQPAELGDSAVYLCASSFSGTGLYEQYFGPGTRLTVT.

The genes are TRBV5-1 and TRBJ2-1; tentatively, D is TRBD2 (5 bases). V lost 3 bases, J lost 2 bases, and 15 bases lay in between. Looked up from germline, CDR1 is SGHRS and CDR2 is YFSETQ. The CDR3 is made up of 16 amino acids. The CDR3 coding sequence is TGCGCCAGCAGCTCCCCCCCAGCGGCAGCCTACAATGAGCAGTTCTTC. Protein sequence: CASSSPPAAAYNEQFF.

This clone was seen once. This chain links TRBV20-1 with TRBJ2-7, with D hard to call. The CDR3 length is 11 residues. The germline V gene has CDR1 DFQATT and CDR2 SNEGSKA (reference sequence). The germline V and J ends were trimmed by 5 bases and 6 bases, with 11 bases remaining between them. CDR3 sequence reads: CSAVRTGEQYF. CDR3 coding DNA: TGCAGTGCTGTAAGGACCGGCGAGCAGTACTTC.

CDR3 loop: CASFDLRGQGNSPLHF. The DNA for the CDR3 is TGTGCCAGCTTCGATCTTCGGGGACAGGGTAATTCACCCCTCCACTTT. The V gene is TRBV27, the J gene TRBJ1-6; TRBD1 matches 9 bases. CDR1 is MNHEY, CDR2 SMNVEV, per germline (reference sequence). With 8 bases clipped from V and 6 bases from J, the junction kept 11 bases outside the gene matches. The CDR3 consists of 16 residues.